The 11 T cell receptor beta chains below all came from one sample that was sequenced in a study of identical twins. TCRdb fed the 5' RACE reads into MiXCR, producing one record per CDR3 protein. The data contain just under 550,000 distinct CDR3 sequences, over 12% of them singletons. These data were also filed under a second study, of yellow fever vaccine responses in identical twins.

Sequenced input: CD4+ T cells sorted from blood. All receptors derive from a young woman in good health.

The V gene is TRBV27, the J gene TRBJ2-2; weak D call: TRBD2 (5 bases). Germline V gene data show CDR1 as MNHEY and CDR2 as SMNVEV (reference sequence). With 0 bases removed from V and 0 bases from J, the gap between germline ends came to 8 bases. The CDR3 covers 16 residues. The CDR3 protein is CASSLSPSTNTGELFF. The CDR3 DNA sequence: TGTGCCAGCAGTTTATCCCCTAGCACGAACACCGGGGAGCTGTTTTTT.

A few counts support this clonotype. V usage is TRBV28 and J usage is TRBJ2-1, with no clear D. V was cut by 3 bases and J by 12 bases, with 12 bases left in between. The CDR3 is 12 residues long. CDR1 is MDHEN, CDR2 SYDVKM, per germline. The CDR3 bases are TGTGCCAGCAGTTTCCTCAATCGAGGGCAGTTCTTC. Protein: CASSFLNRGQFF.

The chain uses TRBV7-9 and TRBJ1-1; D is unresolved. This CDR3 contains 15 residues. Germline CDR1 and CDR2: SEHNR and FQNEAQ (reference sequence). The V and J ends lost 1 base and 5 bases respectively, with 14 bases between them. This chain's CDR3 is CASSLVLQFGTEAFF. The CDR3 region has the DNA TGTGCCAGCAGCTTAGTTCTACAGTTTGGAACTGAAGCTTTCTTT.

This chain uses TRBV9 with TRBJ1-4; TRBD1 aligns across 8 bases. The germline gives CDR1 SGDLS, CDR2 YYNGEE. The V segment lost 2 bases and the J segment 3 bases; nucleotides outside the gene matches: 0. This CDR3 has 14 residues. The CDR3, as DNA: TGTGCCAGCAGCGTGACAGGGGCTAATGAAAAACTGTTTTTT. It codes for CASSVTGANEKLFF.

This clonotype was seen ten or more times. The rearrangement uses TRBV24-1 and TRBJ2-5, with TRBD1 as a possible D gene (5 bases). Between the trimmed V and J ends, which lost 1 base and 0 bases, there was a span of 8 bases. The CDR3 has 15 amino acids. Germline lookup yields CDR1 KGHDR and CDR2 SFDVKD. The CDR3 sequence: CATSDLSGYQETQYF. The CDR3 bases are TGTGCCACCAGTGATTTATCAGGGTACCAAGAGACCCAGTACTTC.

This clonotype has more than one count but fewer than ten. The chain employs TRBV20-1 and TRBJ2-3; D unclear. This CDR3 has 14 amino acids. V was pared by 3 bases and J by 0 bases, with 10 bases between. The germline V gene has CDR1 DFQATT and CDR2 SNEGSKA (reference sequence). The CDR3 DNA is TGCAGTGCTAGCGCGGCCACTAGCACAGATACGCAGTATTTT. This gives the protein CSASAATSTDTQYF.

Notes on this clonotype: This may be a read error: a much more frequent sequence differs by one nucleotide. The chain links TRBV3-1 to TRBJ2-1; tentatively, D is TRBD2 (5 bases). There are 14 residues in the CDR3. CDR1 is LGHDT and CDR2 is YNNKEL in the germline V gene (reference sequence). CDR3 sequence (DNA): TGTGCCAACAGCCAAGGCCTGTTCTCTAGCGAGCAGTTCTTC. Protein sequence: CANSQGLFSSEQFF.

In its sample, this clonotype was seen a few times. The V and J genes are TRBV6-1 and TRBJ2-3; D is possibly TRBD1 (6 bases). This CDR3 has 15 amino acids. Between the trimmed V and J ends, which lost 8 bases and 3 bases, there was a span of 18 bases. Germline CDR1 reads MNHNS; CDR2 reads SASEGT. CDR3 nucleotide sequence: TGTGCCAGCGCCGAACAGGGCCCCATAACAGATACGCAGTATTTT. Translated: CASAEQGPITDTQYF.

CDR3 sequence: CASRVTQANSPLHF. The CDR3 nucleotides are TGTGCCAGTAGGGTGACGCAGGCGAATTCACCCCTCCACTTT. The chain carries TRBV19 and TRBJ1-6; D is unclear. Germline V gene data show CDR1 as LNHDA and CDR2 as SQIVND (reference sequence). V was trimmed by 6 bases and J by 7 bases, leaving 13 bases between them. This CDR3 region has 14 residues. Looking up the rest from reference TRBV19 and TRBJ1-6 gives the full variable domain: DGGITQSPKYLFRKEGQNVTLSCEQNLNHDAMYWYRQDPGQGLRLIYYSQIVNDFQKGDIAEGYSVSREKKESFPLTVTSAQKNPTAFYLCASRVTQANSPLHFGNGTRLTVT.

This clonotype has just a few counts. CDR3 nucleotides: TGCGCCAGCAGCCCGAGGACAGGAGCAGTCGCCTACAATGAGCAGTTCTTC. Amino acid sequence: CASSPRTGAVAYNEQFF. The V and J genes are TRBV5-1 and TRBJ2-1; 7 nucleotides line up with TRBD1. CDR1 SGHRS and CDR2 YFSETQ come from the germline V gene. The CDR3 loop spans 17 amino acids. With V trimmed by 4 bases and J by 2 bases, 12 bases remained unmatched.

The rearrangement uses TRBV2 and TRBJ2-6, with no clear D. Germline V gives CDR1 SNHLY, CDR2 FYNNEI. V gave up 3 bases and J gave up 4 bases, with 10 bases separating them. The CDR3 runs 15 residues. CDR3 nucleotide sequence: TGTGCCAGCAGTGACAGGTGGGCCGGGGCCAACGTCCTGACTTTC. Protein product: CASSDRWAGANVLTF.